This T cell receptor beta chain was identified during a study of glioma-infiltrating T cells after dendritic cell vaccination. From germline, CDR1 is WNHNN and CDR2 SYGVQD (reference sequence). V lost 10 bases to trimming and J lost 3 bases, with 16 bases between them. CDR3 length: 13 amino acids. This table comes from immunoSEQ multiplex PCR, and its TCRdb copy is limited to in-frame clones, with some not included. This sample has roughly 96,000 clones, with 75% to 85% found just once. This receptor was taken from a human donor with glioblastoma. V gene TRBV10-1 combines with J gene TRBJ2-7, with a tentative D call TRBD1 (6 bases). The sequencing used blood, collected before dendritic cell vaccination. CDR3 coding DNA: TGCGCCACCCAGAGACAGGTCGGCTACGAGCAGTACTTC. Its translation is CATQRQVGYEQYF.